Detailed here is one T cell receptor beta chain. Only a few counts were recorded for this clonotype. The clone's antigen remains unknown. No base qualities exist here, and no much larger clone lies one base off it. Every donor in the study was a healthy Caucasian. The twin cohort consisted of three pairs of female monozygotic twins, all aged roughly 18 to 30 years. The RNA used for TCR libraries was isolated from peripheral blood mononuclear cells. Library construction relied on 5' RACE. Sequencing was performed on an Illumina HiSeq 2000. Template switching introduced a universal primer binding site; the final cDNA contained a unique molecular identifier, enabling accurate counting of TCR cDNA molecules. Specific primers in the conserved constant-segment region were used to synthesize first-strand cDNA for TCR alpha and beta chains. Each cDNA library was double barcoded, with a SMART-Mk sample barcode plus Illumina barcodes, to control for contamination. TruSeq adapter sequences along with Illumina sample barcodes were introduced in two successive PCR steps. The TCR alpha and beta cDNA libraries were sequenced on the Illumina HiSeq platform using custom primers. The paper's data handling went like this. MiGEC was used to process raw reads and extract unique molecular identifiers, and MiXCR was used to find CDR3 positions. For each individual, recombination models were inferred using an EM algorithm with the repgenHMM and IGoR tools. The tcR package in R was used for shared clonotype analysis, with sharing normalized by the product of cloneset sizes. To study raw recombination without the effects of thymic and clonal selection, out-of-frame nonproductive sequences were analyzed. TCRdb ran its own pipeline on the public reads, namely fastp trimming at Q25 and MiXCR clone calling, and kept in-frame beta chains. One record per CDR3 amino acid sequence lists the most common genes and DNA. These V and J calls derive from TCRdb rather than the authors' analysis. This sample is represented by 570,000 or so distinct CDR3 sequences; 9.6% of them were singletons. The top ten clones comprise 3% of the sample.

These data originate in a study of identical twins (dated by TCRdb to between 2015 and 2016). In terms of the full investigation: To test whether fetal clonotypes persist, this study deep-sequenced TCR alpha and beta repertoires from monozygotic twins, from unrelated adults of various ages, and from cord blood. To rule out contamination, replicate twin experiments were performed at different times with different library preparation protocols.

The germline V gene (reference sequence) sets CDR1 to MNHNY and CDR2 to SVGAGI. Spanning cysteine to phenylalanine, the CDR3 consists of 13 amino acids. Left in the record is the CDR3 DNA by itself, 39 bases read in frame from the first base. Trimming removed 2 bases from V and 7 bases from J; the gene matches leave 4 bases unexplained. Beyond this particular receptor, the publication reports: Fewer insertions were carried by abundant cord blood beta clonotypes; a weaker similar trend was observed in young adult naive repertoires, while no such trend was observed in memory repertoires. Zero-insertion analyses could be partly confounded by invariant T cells such as MAIT and iNKT, though diverse VJ usage argued against such confounding for most clonotypes. Because the same donors could not be followed over many years, conclusions were based on cross-sectional statistical analysis. The excess sharing between twins in beta out-of-frame sequences was weaker because fewer shared sequences reduced the signal-to-noise ratio. Out-of-frame TCR alpha sequences shared between twins showed an excess of low generation-probability sequences compared with coincidental sharing between unrelated individuals. Recombination models systematically underestimated out-of-frame TCR alpha sharing in monozygotic twins but agreed with sharing between unrelated individuals.

A further study also used this sample, focusing on yellow fever vaccine responses in identical twins. As described in the second report: According to the authors, in identical twins the way T cells responded to vaccination appeared partly convergent and partly personalized. The study precisely tracked vaccine-responding T cell clones in identical twins.

The chain couples TRBV6-6 to TRBJ1-1; 7 central bases correspond to TRBD1. Sequences were obtained from PBMCs. This TCR came from a woman aged 18-35 years in good health. The CDR3 region: CASSYQGQYEAFF. The nucleotide sequence reads as follows: TGTGCCAGCAGTTACCAGGGACAGTATGAAGCTTTCTTT.